The 5 T cell receptor beta chains given below trace back to one sample, sequenced in a study of vaccination and CD4 T cells after COVID-19. The treatment: roughly 10-day PBMC culture with coronavirus spike peptide pools or control peptides (ViraFEST assay). For these TCRs, the target antigens are not known. Cultured CD4+ T cell DNA underwent sequencing with the Oncomine TCR Beta short-read assay. TCRdb re-derived calls from the PCR reads in MiXCR, one entry per CDR3 protein. The data hold over 10,000 distinct CDR3 sequences, with over 35% observed a single time. This specimen was CD4+ T cells from blood, cultured in vitro, taken after SARS-CoV-2 vaccination. These TCRs come from a human donor who had recovered from COVID-19.

The chain combines TRBV25-1 with TRBJ1-2; the D is unclear. This CDR3 has 12 residues. The germline gives CDR1 MGHDK, CDR2 SYGVNS. Trimming took off 3 bases at V and 8 bases at J, with 10 bases between the two ends. This CDR3 reads CASSDPVGGYTF. CDR3 in DNA: TGTGCCAGCAGTGATCCAGTTGGAGGCTACACCTTC.

This clonotype occurred a few times. J is TRBJ2-5 and V is TRBV18; the D gene is possibly TRBD1 (5 bases). Germline CDR1 is KGHSH and CDR2 is LQKENI. Trimming pared 5 bases from V and 5 bases from J, leaving 18 bases between. CDR3 length: 15 residues. CDR3 protein: CASSSGSSEWETQYF. The CDR3 coding sequence is TGTGCCAGCTCATCAGGGTCATCTGAGTGGGAGACCCAGTACTTC.

The chain combines TRBV7-8 with TRBJ2-1; unclear D gene. The CDR3 totals 15 residues. CDR1 SGHVS and CDR2 FQNEAQ come from the germline V gene. The V and J ends lost 5 bases and 7 bases respectively, with 18 bases between them. In DNA, the CDR3 is TGTGCCAGCAGCCGGGTTATAGGTGGAGAGAATGAGCAGTTCTTC. It yields the protein CASSRVIGGENEQFF. Drawing the rest from reference TRBV7-8 and TRBJ2-1, the complete variable domain is GAGVSQSPRYKVAKRGQDVALRCDPISGHVSLFWYQQALGQGPEFLTYFQNEAQLDKSGLPSDRFFAERPEGSVSTLKIQRTQQEDSAVYLCASSRVIGGENEQFFGPGTRLTVL.

This chain connects TRBV5-4 to TRBJ2-1; D is uncertain. Trimming removed 4 bases at V and 15 bases at J, with 20 bases between. The CDR3 consists of 13 residues. Germline V gene lookup returns CDR1 SGHNT and CDR2 YYREEE (reference sequence). Here the CDR3 reads CASSGTNREKLFF. As DNA, the CDR3 is TGTGCCAGCAGCGGTACAAATAGGGAAAAGCTGTTCTTC.

This clonotype has a handful of counts. V usage is TRBV19 and J usage is TRBJ1-1; D is possibly TRBD1 (6 bases). The CDR3 is made up of 14 amino acids. Trimming removed 1 base at V and 4 bases at J, with 10 bases between. The germline V gene has CDR1 LNHDA and CDR2 SQIVND (reference sequence). DNA for the CDR3: TGTGCCAGTAGTATAGGACAGGTATTCACTGAAGCTTTCTTT. Residues: CASSIGQVFTEAFF.